These 20 T cell receptor beta chains were all obtained from the same sample, sequenced in a study of human T cells and chemical hapten exposure. TCRdb passed the RACE reads through MiXCR, listing each CDR3 protein once. The table has around 300,000 distinct CDR3 sequences, under 9% seen once. Time point specified: patch test 1, 2 weeks after DPC sensitization. Treatment reported: therapeutic diphenylcyclopropenone sensitization with weekly scalp DPC. The specimen comprised whole blood, sampled in connection with sensitization to the hapten diphenylcyclopropenone (DPC). The receptor source for this set is a young woman with alopecia areata. Some clones in this sample may be carry-over from other donors' samples.

This clonotype appeared many times. The chain carries TRBV19 and TRBJ1-2; 7 nucleotides match TRBD1. This CDR3 has 17 residues. Germline V gene data show CDR1 as LNHDA and CDR2 as SQIVND (reference sequence). V gave up 5 bases and J gave up 2 bases; unmatched junction bases: 14. The CDR3 nucleotides read TGTGCCAGTAGTGTCCGGGACAGTCGGTTGTACAACTATGGCTACACCTTC. This encodes CASSVRDSRLYNYGYTF.

This clonotype has a handful of counts. The rearrangement links TRBV10-3 to TRBJ1-2, with TRBD1 as a possible D gene (5 bases). V dropped 2 bases and J dropped 4 bases, with 26 bases sitting between them. Germline-derived CDR1 and CDR2 are ENHRY and SYGVKD. The CDR3 totals 19 residues. CDR3 sequence (DNA): TGTGCCATCAGTGAGACGTGGGACCGACGTGGGGCAAACCCCTATGGCTACACCTTC. Encoded protein: CAISETWDRRGANPYGYTF.

This clonotype has only a few counts. The J gene is TRBJ2-7, the V gene TRBV6-5; D not certain. The V gene's germline CDR1 is MNHEY and CDR2 SVGAGI. Trimming took off 0 bases at V and 4 bases at J, with 7 bases between the two ends. This CDR3 spans 13 amino acids. The CDR3 region has the DNA TGTGCCAGCAGTTACTCGGTTGGGTACGAGCAGTACTTC. Encoded protein: CASSYSVGYEQYF.

Ten or more counts support this clonotype. This chain connects TRBV6-2 or TRBV6-3 to TRBJ2-1; D not certain. CDR1 and CDR2 from the germline V gene are MNHEY and SVGEGT. Trimming cost V 3 bases and J 4 bases, with 7 bases left between them. The CDR3 length is 13 residues. CDR3 nucleotides: TGTGCCAGCAGTTATAACAGTTACAATGAGCAGTTCTTC. Its translation is CASSYNSYNEQFF.

This clonotype was counted only a few times. This chain connects TRBV6-2 or TRBV6-3 to TRBJ1-2; D is unresolved. Trimming removed 5 bases at V and 7 bases at J, with 14 bases between. CDR1 and CDR2 (germline): MNHEY, SVGEGT. The CDR3 loop spans 13 amino acids. The CDR3 loop is CASSLGTARGYTF. DNA of the CDR3: TGTGCCAGCAGTCTAGGAACGGCGCGTGGCTACACCTTC.

The chain uses TRBV15 and TRBJ1-3, with TRBD1 as a possible D gene (5 bases). The CDR3 is 14 amino acids. V lost 7 bases to trimming and J lost 8 bases, with 18 bases between them. CDR1 is LNHNV, CDR2 YYDKDF, per germline (reference sequence). The CDR3 sequence: CATKGAGRVDTIYF. The DNA of the CDR3 is TGTGCCACCAAAGGGGCGGGCAGGGTAGACACCATATATTTT.

This clonotype has a count of ten or more. The chain is built from TRBV18 and TRBJ2-3, with 11 bases fitting TRBD2. V trimming: 4 bases; J trimming: 4 bases; junction bases outside the gene matches: 10. The CDR3 is 17 residues long. The V gene's germline CDR1 is KGHSH and CDR2 LQKENI. CDR3 coding DNA: TGTGCCAGCTCACTGGTCGCTGGACTAGCGGGTGCAGATACGCAGTATTTT. Protein product: CASSLVAGLAGADTQYF.

The sample holds a few counts of this clonotype. V and J are TRBV7-2 and TRBJ2-5, with D possibly TRBD2 on 6 matching bases. Germline lookup yields CDR1 SGHTA and CDR2 FQGNSA. V was pared by 1 base and J by 5 bases, with 17 bases between. There are 16 residues in the CDR3. CDR3 sequence (DNA): TGTGCCAGCAGCTTAGTAGGACGGTCTGGGGGGGAGACCCAGTACTTC. Protein product: CASSLVGRSGGETQYF.

This clonotype was counted at least ten times. As DNA, the CDR3 is TGTGCCAGCAGCCAAGGACTAGCGGAATACAATGAGCAGTTCTTC. Encoded protein: CASSQGLAEYNEQFF. The rearrangement links TRBV3-1 to TRBJ2-1, with TRBD2 identical over 9 bases. Germline trimming cut 1 base from V and 4 bases from J; bases unmatched to any gene: 2. The germline CDR1 and CDR2 sequences are LGHDT and YNNKEL (reference sequence). CDR3 length: 15 amino acids.

This clonotype has only a few counts. This chain connects TRBV7-9 to TRBJ1-1; D possibly corresponds to TRBD1 (6 bases). The CDR3 covers 15 residues. Trimming took off 5 bases at V and 0 bases at J, with 13 bases between the two ends. Germline V gives CDR1 SEHNR, CDR2 FQNEAQ (reference sequence). CDR3 bases: TGTGCCAGCAGCCTCACAGCAGGGGTGAACACTGAAGCTTTCTTT. Translated: CASSLTAGVNTEAFF.

This clonotype showed up many times. This CDR3 reads CASSQTPTGPDNEQFF. For the CDR3, the DNA is TGCGCCAGCAGCCAAACCCCCACGGGGCCCGACAATGAGCAGTTCTTC. The chain recombines TRBV4-1 with TRBJ2-1; D is perhaps TRBD1 or TRBD2 (5 bases each). Trimming pared 2 bases from V and 5 bases from J, leaving 16 bases between. This CDR3 contains 16 residues. The germline CDR1 and CDR2 sequences are MGHRA and YSYEKL.

This clonotype was counted between two and nine times. The chain uses TRBV11-2 and TRBJ2-1; 9 bases map to TRBD2. V was clipped by 4 bases and J by 4 bases; unmatched bases: 8. Germline CDR1 reads SGHAT; CDR2 reads FQNNGV. The CDR3 is 16 residues long. CDR3 coding DNA: TGTGCCAGCAGCTCCCGAGTAGCGGGGGAATACAATGAGCAGTTCTTC. Its translation: CASSSRVAGEYNEQFF.

The V and J genes are TRBV12-3 or TRBV12-4 and TRBJ2-2, with 11 bases identical to TRBD2. With 5 bases clipped from V and 5 bases from J, the junction kept 4 bases outside the gene matches. This CDR3 region has 15 residues. The CDR3 sequence is CASSRLAGTTGELFF. Written as DNA, the CDR3 is TGTGCCAGCAGTCGACTAGCGGGGACAACCGGGGAGCTGTTTTTT.

This clonotype was detected only a few times. The chain carries TRBV28 and TRBJ2-2, with 7 positions matching TRBD2. This CDR3 contains 14 residues. Germline V gene data show CDR1 as MDHEN and CDR2 as SYDVKM. The J segment lost 5 bases and the V segment lost 10 bases, leaving 10 bases of the junction unmatched. CDR3 residues: CATHRWGGTGELFF. In DNA, the CDR3 is TGTGCCACCCACCGTTGGGGGGGAACCGGGGAGCTGTTTTTT. Together with reference TRBV28 and TRBJ2-2, the CDR3 gives the full variable domain: DVKVTQSSRYLVKRTGEKVFLECVQDMDHENMFWYRQDPGLGLRLIYFSYDVKMKEKGDIPEGYSVSREKKERFSLILESASTNQTSMYLCATHRWGGTGELFFGEGSRLTVL.

The rearrangement links TRBV7-9 to TRBJ2-7; TRBD2 aligns across 12 bases. Germline trimming cut 6 bases from V and 2 bases from J; bases unmatched to any gene: 5. The germline gives CDR1 SEHNR, CDR2 FQNEAQ (reference sequence). This CDR3 region has 15 residues. As DNA, the CDR3 is TGTGCCAGCAGAGGCCTAGCGGGGGGGCCCTACGAGCAGTACTTC. This codes for CASRGLAGGPYEQYF.

This clonotype was observed many times. The rearrangement joins TRBV3-1 to TRBJ1-1; no firm D call. V was clipped by 1 base and J by 3 bases, with 6 bases between them. The germline V gene encodes CDR1 LGHDT and CDR2 YNNKEL (reference sequence). The CDR3 has 13 residues. The CDR3 reads CASSQVRHTEAFF. CDR3 sequence (DNA): TGTGCCAGCAGCCAAGTGCGGCACACTGAAGCTTTCTTT.

This clonotype was counted only a few times. This chain joins TRBV6-5 and TRBJ1-2, with D possibly TRBD1 on 5 matching bases. Trimming cost V 4 bases and J 1 base, with 13 bases left between them. From germline, CDR1 is MNHEY and CDR2 SVGAGI. The CDR3 contains 15 residues. The CDR3 spells CASSFLTARNYGYTF. As DNA, the CDR3 is TGTGCCAGCAGTTTCCTGACAGCCCGTAACTATGGCTACACCTTC.

This clonotype was detected a few times. The chain links TRBV29-1 to TRBJ1-3, with unresolved D. The CDR3 runs to 10 residues. Germline CDR1 and CDR2: SQVTM and ANQGSEA. Trimming took 5 bases from V and 6 from J, leaving 5 bases between them. CDR3 in amino acids: CSVKLNTIYF. DNA for the CDR3: TGCAGCGTTAAGTTAAACACCATATATTTT. Looking up the rest from reference TRBV29-1 and TRBJ1-3 gives the full variable domain: SAVISQKPSRDICQRGTSLTIQCQVDSQVTMMFWYRQQPGQSLTLIATANQGSEATYESGFVIDKFPISRPNLTFSTLTVSNMSPEDSSIYLCSVKLNTIYFGEGSWLTVV.

This clonotype occurred many times. The chain has TRBV20-1 and TRBJ2-1, with 10 positions matching TRBD2. CDR3 length: 14 residues. The V gene's germline CDR1 is DFQATT and CDR2 SNEGSKA (reference sequence). The CDR3 bases are TGCAGCCCGAGGCAAGCGGGGGGGTACAATGAGCAGTTCTTC. Translation gives CSPRQAGGYNEQFF.

This clonotype was recorded at least ten times. The V gene is TRBV29-1, the J gene TRBJ2-5; no definite D call. V lost 6 bases to trimming and J lost 4 bases, with 12 bases between them. Germline CDR1 and CDR2: SQVTM and ANQGSEA. The CDR3 has 12 amino acids. The CDR3, as DNA: TGCAGCGTACCCACAACGGGAGAGACCCAGTACTTC. It translates to CSVPTTGETQYF.